This T cell receptor beta chain was sequenced during a study of CXCR3-negative and CXCR3-positive naive CD8 T cells (dated by TCRdb to about 2019). Some background on the complete study: In total, about 140 million TRB reads were obtained, or roughly 1.5 +/- 0.3 million reads per library. Diversity and physicochemical repertoire analyses covered roughly eleven donors pooled from two independent experiments. Naive subsets from 5 or 6 donors and memory cells from 3 donors were included in the TRBV-TRBJ cluster analysis. Broad study findings and their caveats: Similar TRBV-TRBJ usage was shown by naive CXCR3-negative and CXCR3-positive cells from the same donor, whereas distinct patterns were shown by memory cells. Compared with CXCR3-negative naive cells, CXCR3-positive naive cells had TRB CDR3s with higher hydrophobicity (lower Kidera factor 4), lower energy, and higher strength and volume indices. CXCR3 expression partially decreased after cryopreservation, so most assays used freshly isolated PBMCs. Comparably high repertoire diversity was found in both naive subsets, whereas much lower repertoire diversity was found in memory CD8+ T cells. Surface CD5, linked to self-reactivity in mice, was comparable between naive subsets; TCR interaction strength was therefore also inferred from TRB CDR3 physicochemical properties.

Taken from the germline V gene, the CDR1 and CDR2 loops are SNHLY and FYNNEI. The CDR3 covers 16 residues, taking in both the cysteine and the phenylalanine. No DNA has been recorded. Reads for this sample came from a NextSeq 550. The Human TCR Profiling Kit (MiLaboratory) was used to prepare UMI-labeled 5' RACE TRB cDNA libraries. cDNA synthesis used the entire amount of extracted RNA, and PCR amplification then used the entire amount of cDNA produced. Libraries were prepared in parallel with an identical number of PCR cycles. On the study's bioinformatics: With a requirement of at least two reads per UMI, MIGEC and MiXCR extracted about 50,000 +/- 10,000 unique UMI-labeled TRB cDNA molecules per library. Each library averaged around 42,000 +/- 9,900 functional in-frame TRB CDR3 nucleotide clonotypes without stop codons. Diversity metrics, including normalized Shannon-Wiener and Chao1, were computed in VDJtools after downsampling to 5000 UMI-labeled TRB molecules per sample. For the central five CDR3 residues, VDJtools calculated physicochemical properties weighted by clonotype size, namely interaction energy, strength, volume and Kidera factor 4. The reads underwent TCRdb reprocessing, giving one record for each CDR3 protein sequence and no DNA. What appears here as the V and J calls and clone size reflects TCRdb's work, not the paper's. The data table for this sample lists approximately 100,000 distinct CDR3 sequences. Roughly 0.99% of the sample is taken by the ten largest.

For every CD8+ T cell subset, under 350,000 cells were flow-sorted straight into RLT lysis buffer, and each subset was sorted in triplicate. To keep memory contaminants out, a stringent definition of naive CD8+ T cells was applied: CD45RO-CCR7+CD27+CD95-. Standard density gradient centrifugation was used to isolate peripheral blood mononuclear cells from buffy coats. Naive CXCR3-negative and CXCR3-positive CD8+ T cells were flow-sorted on a FACSAria III. Total RNA was extracted from sorted cells with an RNeasy Mini Kit. To note about this clonotype: Its antigen remains unidentified.

The sequencing input was naive CXCR3+ CD8+ T cells from blood. Explained via the paper, the cell subset or site label denotes: CD45RO-CCR7+CD27+CD95- naive CD8+ T cells expressing CXCR3 (TNR3+). The V and J genes are TRBV2 and TRBJ1-5. This sequence was found in a human donor in good health. Some clones in this sample may be carry-over from other donors' samples. The CDR3 protein: CASSEWRGASNQPQHF.